This T cell receptor beta chain was recorded in a study of CD8+ T cells in alopecia areata. Alopecia areata patients had lesional scalp punch biopsies and peripheral blood taken from them. Germline CDR1 and CDR2: MDHEN and SYDVKM. V lost 6 bases, J lost 6 bases, and 8 bases stayed unmatched. The CDR3 is made up of 14 amino acids. RNA extraction was followed by reverse transcription into cDNA, which acted as the sequencing template. Clones were sequenced by immunoSEQ multiplex PCR, and TCRdb holds only the in-frame ones, with some missing. The sample lists about 130,000 clones, over 50% occurring once.

The sample was CD4+ T cells sorted from blood, taken at week 0. This sequence originates from a human donor with alopecia areata. This chain joins TRBV28 and TRBJ1-5; 7 nucleotides match TRBD1. The CDR3 DNA sequence: TGTGCCAGCAGCATAGGGGGCGGAGGTCAGCCCCAGCATTTT. Translating it yields CASSIGGGGQPQHF.